These 9 T cell receptor beta chains originate from one sample sequenced in a study of blood T cell repertoires in COVID-19. Sequencing used immunoSEQ multiplex PCR; TCRdb keeps in-frame clones, though not all of them. The table shows fewer than 60,000 clones, with roughly 90% occurring only once. What was sequenced was peripheral blood. Every receptor here comes from a human donor in a cohort sampled during active COVID-19.

In this sample, this clone turned up once. J is TRBJ2-1 and V is TRBV7-9; 11 bases line up with TRBD2. Losses at the gene ends were 2 bases for V and 2 bases for J; bases not matched to a gene: 5. Germline values: CDR1 SEHNR, CDR2 FQNEAQ (reference sequence). This CDR3 has 17 amino acids. CDR3 DNA: TGTGCCAGCAGCTTAAGCTCTAGCGGGAGGACCTACAATGAGCAGTTCTTC. Encoded protein: CASSLSSSGRTYNEQFF.

The chain is built from TRBV5-4 and TRBJ2-1, with TRBD2 matching 8 bases. Germline CDR1 is SGHNT and CDR2 is YYREEE (reference sequence). This CDR3 contains 16 residues. V lost 4 bases, J lost 5 bases, and 11 bases stayed unmatched. CDR3 amino acids: CASSPGLAGRDNEQFF. The CDR3 DNA sequence: TGTGCCAGCAGCCCGGGCCTAGCGGGCAGGGACAATGAGCAGTTCTTC. The whole variable domain, filled in from reference TRBV5-4 and TRBJ2-1, reads ETGVTQSPTHLIKTRGQQVTLRCSSQSGHNTVSWYQQALGQGPQFIFQYYREEENGRGNFPPRFSGLQFPNYSSELNVNALELDDSALYLCASSPGLAGRDNEQFFGPGTRLTVL.

The chain links TRBV13 to TRBJ1-4; 7 bases fit TRBD1. The V segment lost 2 bases and the J segment 4 bases; nucleotides outside the gene matches: 4. From germline, CDR1 is PRHDT and CDR2 FYEKMQ (reference sequence). This CDR3 has 15 residues. DNA of the CDR3: TGTGCCAGCAGCTTATTGACAGGGATTAATGAAAAACTGTTTTTT. Its protein is CASSLLTGINEKLFF.

This chain connects TRBV6-6 to TRBJ1-1; D gene unclear. This CDR3 region has 12 residues. Germline CDR1 reads MNHNY; CDR2 reads SVGAGI (reference sequence). V lost 0 bases, J lost 7 bases, and 6 bases lay in between. The CDR3 DNA reads TGTGCCAGCAGTTACTCGGTCAGTGAAGCTTTCTTT. Its protein product is CASSYSVSEAFF.

This clone came up once. The V gene is TRBV19, the J gene TRBJ1-1, with a weak D call TRBD1 (5 bases). The CDR3 contains 14 residues. The ends were cut back, 3 bases at V and 3 bases at J, with 11 bases in the middle. CDR1 LNHDA and CDR2 SQIVND come from the germline V gene (reference sequence). CDR3 residues: CASSMGRLDTEAFF. CDR3 DNA sequence: TGTGCCAGTAGTATGGGGCGCCTGGACACTGAAGCTTTCTTT. The variable domain in full, with the rest retrieved from reference TRBV19 and TRBJ1-1, is DGGITQSPKYLFRKEGQNVTLSCEQNLNHDAMYWYRQDPGQGLRLIYYSQIVNDFQKGDIAEGYSVSREKKESFPLTVTSAQKNPTAFYLCASSMGRLDTEAFFGQGTRLTVV.

The chain has TRBV11-2 and TRBJ2-7; possible D gene TRBD1, 6 bases. V was pared by 5 bases and J by 3 bases, with 23 bases between. The CDR3 sequence is 17 residues long. Germline assignment: CDR1 SGHAT and CDR2 FQNNGV. The CDR3 nucleotides read TGTGCCAGCAGCCCACTAAACCGGGGAAAGGGGGACTACGAGCAGTACGTC. The encoded protein is CASSPLNRGKGDYEQYV.

In this sample, this clone turned up once. CDR3 bases: TGTGCCAGTAGTATTGCGGGAGGGCTCACAGATACGCAGTATTTT. Amino acids: CASSIAGGLTDTQYF. The chain joins TRBV19 to TRBJ2-3, with TRBD2 identical over 9 bases. Germline V gene lookup returns CDR1 LNHDA and CDR2 SQIVND (reference sequence). The CDR3 spans 15 residues. Trimming took 3 bases from V and 2 from J; bases not matched to a gene: 3. The variable domain in full, with the rest retrieved from reference TRBV19 and TRBJ2-3, is DGGITQSPKYLFRKEGQNVTLSCEQNLNHDAMYWYRQDPGQGLRLIYYSQIVNDFQKGDIAEGYSVSREKKESFPLTVTSAQKNPTAFYLCASSIAGGLTDTQYFGPGTRLTVL.

The chain is built from TRBV5-1 and TRBJ1-4, with 8 bases matching TRBD1. The CDR3 has 15 amino acids. CDR1 is SGHRS and CDR2 is YFSETQ in the germline V gene. V lost 0 bases and J lost 7; bases outside the gene matches: 5. DNA for the CDR3: TGCGCCAGCAGCTTGGCCCTACAGGGGGGTGAAAAACTGTTTTTT. This sequence encodes CASSLALQGGEKLFF.

The gene calls are TRBV28 and TRBJ1-2, with a tentative D call TRBD1 (5 bases). Germline CDR1 reads MDHEN; CDR2 reads SYDVKM. Between the trimmed V and J ends, which lost 5 bases and 6 bases, there was a span of 10 bases. The CDR3 totals 12 residues. For the CDR3, the DNA is TGTGCCAGCAGTAGGGGAAAGGATGGCTACACCTTC. Encoded protein: CASSRGKDGYTF.